One and the same sample provided the 7 T cell receptor beta chains below, sequenced in a study of blood T cells in healthy people across ages. It was with a sample-barcoded 5' primer and a J-beta primer mix that a second PCR of roughly 7 to 12 cycles was run. TCRdb re-analysed the 5' RACE reads in MiXCR, keeping a single row per CDR3 protein. This sample carries about 1,800,000 distinct CDR3 sequences, approximately 28% of them seen once, and the ten largest clones take 7.7%. The material sequenced was blood. The source is a woman in her twenties or thirties in good health.

This clonotype was observed many times. J is TRBJ2-1 and V is TRBV29-1, with D tentatively TRBD1 (5 bases). Germline assignment: CDR1 SQVTM and CDR2 ANQGSEA. V lost 5 bases and J lost 0, with 14 bases in between. The CDR3 extends over 15 amino acids. Written as DNA, the CDR3 is TGCAGCGTTTCGCGTGGGGCGAGCTCCTACAATGAGCAGTTCTTC. Residues: CSVSRGASSYNEQFF.

About this clonotype: One base away lies a much larger clone, so this may be a sequencing read error. The gene calls are TRBV7-8 and TRBJ2-7, with D possibly being TRBD2 (7 bases). This CDR3 has 15 amino acids. In germline, CDR1 is SGHVS, CDR2 FQNEAQ. The DNA of the CDR3 is TGTGCCGGCAGCTTTGACAGGACTAGCTCCTACGAGCAGTACTTC. This codes for CAGSFDRTSSYEQYF.

This clonotype appeared a few times. V usage is TRBV2 and J usage is TRBJ2-1; the D gene is possibly TRBD1 (6 bases). The CDR3 totals 17 residues. CDR1 and CDR2 (germline): SNHLY, FYNNEI. V was cut by 4 bases and J by 6 bases, with 22 bases left in between. The CDR3 loop reads CASSGDHGSRGPNEQFF. Here the CDR3 DNA reads TGTGCCAGCAGTGGAGACCATGGGAGCAGGGGTCCCAATGAGCAGTTCTTC.

V usage is TRBV7-9 and J usage is TRBJ2-7, with 9 bases matching TRBD2. Germline lookup yields CDR1 SEHNR and CDR2 FQNEAQ (reference sequence). The CDR3 contains 16 residues. V gave up 4 bases and J gave up 3 bases; unmatched junction bases: 10. Here the CDR3 DNA reads TGTGCCAGCAGCTACAGCAGGTTAGCGGGAGTCTACGAGCAGTACTTC. This encodes CASSYSRLAGVYEQYF.

The rearrangement links TRBV12-3 or TRBV12-4 to TRBJ1-1; D ambiguous. V lost 0 bases, J lost 8 bases, and 10 bases lay in between. This CDR3 comprises 13 residues. The CDR3 DNA reads TGTGCCAGCAGTTTAGCCGAGCCTATAGAAGCTTTCTTT. Its protein product is CASSLAEPIEAFF.

Only one count was recorded for this clonotype. The genes are TRBV28 and TRBJ2-3; 7 bases are shared with TRBD2. The CDR3 totals 15 residues. J was trimmed by 5 bases and V by 3 bases; bases with no gene match: 8. Germline CDR1 MDHEN, CDR2 SYDVKM. Here the CDR3 reads CASSFSPGEGDTQYF. The CDR3 DNA sequence: TGTGCCAGCAGTTTTAGTCCGGGGGAGGGAGATACGCAGTATTTT.

The chain uses TRBV11-2 and TRBJ2-3, with 8 bases that match TRBD2. The V and J ends lost 5 bases and 2 bases, in that order; junction bases with no gene match: 6. The CDR3 spans 15 residues. Germline CDR1 SGHAT, CDR2 FQNNGV. CDR3 in amino acids: CASSASTSDTDTQYF. In DNA form, the CDR3 reads TGTGCCAGCAGCGCCTCGACTAGCGACACAGATACGCAGTATTTT.